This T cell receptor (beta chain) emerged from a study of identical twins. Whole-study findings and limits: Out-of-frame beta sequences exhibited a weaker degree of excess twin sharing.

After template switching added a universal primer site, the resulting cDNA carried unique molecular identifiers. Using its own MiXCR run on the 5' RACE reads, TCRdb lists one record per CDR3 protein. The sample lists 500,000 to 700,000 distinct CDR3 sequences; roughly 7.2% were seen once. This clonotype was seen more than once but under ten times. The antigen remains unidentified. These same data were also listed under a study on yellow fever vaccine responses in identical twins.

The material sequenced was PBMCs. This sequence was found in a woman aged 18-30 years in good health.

The CDR3 DNA follows: TGTGCCAGCAGCGCCACACAGGTACCAGGGGAGCAGTACTTC. Translated: CASSATQVPGEQYF. This sequence joins TRBV7-9 and TRBJ2-7, with D tentatively TRBD1 (5 bases). The CDR3 loop spans 14 amino acids. V gave up 5 bases and J gave up 7 bases, with 18 bases separating them. Germline assignment: CDR1 SEHNR and CDR2 FQNEAQ (reference sequence).